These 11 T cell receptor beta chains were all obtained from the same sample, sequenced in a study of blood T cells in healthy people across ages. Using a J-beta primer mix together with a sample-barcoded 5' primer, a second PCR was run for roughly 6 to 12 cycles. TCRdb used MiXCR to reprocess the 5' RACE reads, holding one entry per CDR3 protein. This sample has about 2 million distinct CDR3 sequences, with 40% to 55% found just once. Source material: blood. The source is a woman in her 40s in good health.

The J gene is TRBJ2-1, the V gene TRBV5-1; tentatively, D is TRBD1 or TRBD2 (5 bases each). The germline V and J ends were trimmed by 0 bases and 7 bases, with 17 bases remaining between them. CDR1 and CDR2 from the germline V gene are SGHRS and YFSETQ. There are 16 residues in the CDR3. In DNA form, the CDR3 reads TGCGCCAGCAGCTTGGCCGGGGCGGTTACCAGGAATGAGCAGTTCTTC. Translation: CASSLAGAVTRNEQFF.

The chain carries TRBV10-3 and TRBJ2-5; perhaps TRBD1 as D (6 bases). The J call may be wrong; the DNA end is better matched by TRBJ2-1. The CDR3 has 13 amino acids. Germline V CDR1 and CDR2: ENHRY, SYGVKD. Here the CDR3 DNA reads TGTGCCATCAGTACAGGGATAGAGGAGACCCAGTTCTTC. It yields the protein CAISTGIEETQFF.

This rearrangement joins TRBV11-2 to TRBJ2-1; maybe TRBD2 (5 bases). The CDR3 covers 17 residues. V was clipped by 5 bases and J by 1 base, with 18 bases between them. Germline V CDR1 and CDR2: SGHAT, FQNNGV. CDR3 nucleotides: TGTGCCAGCAGCCACACGGAGGAGACTATATCCTACAATGAGCAGTTCTTC. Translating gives CASSHTEETISYNEQFF.

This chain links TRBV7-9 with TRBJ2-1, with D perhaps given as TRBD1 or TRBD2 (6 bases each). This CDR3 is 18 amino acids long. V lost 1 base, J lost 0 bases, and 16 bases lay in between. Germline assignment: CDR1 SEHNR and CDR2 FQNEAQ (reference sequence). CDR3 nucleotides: TGTGCCAGCAGCTTAGATGGTTGGGGGGCGAGCTCCTACAATGAGCAGTTCTTC. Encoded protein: CASSLDGWGASSYNEQFF.

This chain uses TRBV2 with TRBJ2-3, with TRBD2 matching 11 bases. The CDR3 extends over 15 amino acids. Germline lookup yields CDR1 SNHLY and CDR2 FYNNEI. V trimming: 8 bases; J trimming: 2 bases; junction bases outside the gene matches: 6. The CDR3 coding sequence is TGTGCCAGCTTGAGACTAGCGGGGCCCACAGATACGCAGTATTTT. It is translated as CASLRLAGPTDTQYF.

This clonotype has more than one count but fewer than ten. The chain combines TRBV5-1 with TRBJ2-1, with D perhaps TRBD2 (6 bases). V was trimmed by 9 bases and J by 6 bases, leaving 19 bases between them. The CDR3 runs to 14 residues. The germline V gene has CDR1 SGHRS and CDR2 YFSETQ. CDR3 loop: CATSRDSGRNEQFF. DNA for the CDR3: TGCGCCACCTCCCGGGACTCTGGCCGCAATGAGCAGTTCTTC. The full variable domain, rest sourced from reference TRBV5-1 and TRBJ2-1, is KAGVTQTPRYLIKTRGQQVTLSCSPISGHRSVSWYQQTPGQGLQFLFEYFSETQRNKGNFPGRFSGRQFSNSRSEMNVSTLELGDSALYLCATSRDSGRNEQFFGPGTRLTVL.

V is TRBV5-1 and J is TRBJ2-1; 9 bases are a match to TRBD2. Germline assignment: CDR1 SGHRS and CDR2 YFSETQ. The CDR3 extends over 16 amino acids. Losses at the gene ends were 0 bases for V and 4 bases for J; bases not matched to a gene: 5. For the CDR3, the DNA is TGCGCCAGCAGCTTGGTAGCGGGGGCGTCGTACAATGAGCAGTTCTTC. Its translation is CASSLVAGASYNEQFF.

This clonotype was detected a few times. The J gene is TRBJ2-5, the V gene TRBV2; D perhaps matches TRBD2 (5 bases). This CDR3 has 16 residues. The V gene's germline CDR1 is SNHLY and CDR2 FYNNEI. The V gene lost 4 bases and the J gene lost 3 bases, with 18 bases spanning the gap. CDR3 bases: TGTGCCAGCAGTGCCCCGCACGCTAGCACTGAAGAGACCCAGTACTTC. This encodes CASSAPHASTEETQYF.

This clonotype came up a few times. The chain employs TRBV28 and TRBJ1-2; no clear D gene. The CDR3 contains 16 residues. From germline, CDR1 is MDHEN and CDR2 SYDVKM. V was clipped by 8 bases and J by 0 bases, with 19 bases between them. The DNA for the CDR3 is TGTGCCAGCCATTCGATCCGCACCCTTACTAACTATGGCTACACCTTC. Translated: CASHSIRTLTNYGYTF.

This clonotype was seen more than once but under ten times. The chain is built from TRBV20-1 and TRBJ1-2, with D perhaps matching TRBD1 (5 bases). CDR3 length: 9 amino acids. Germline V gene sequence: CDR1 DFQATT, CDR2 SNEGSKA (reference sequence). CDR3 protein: CLARGGYTF. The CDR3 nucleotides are TGCCTTGCGCGGGGGGGCTACACCTTC.

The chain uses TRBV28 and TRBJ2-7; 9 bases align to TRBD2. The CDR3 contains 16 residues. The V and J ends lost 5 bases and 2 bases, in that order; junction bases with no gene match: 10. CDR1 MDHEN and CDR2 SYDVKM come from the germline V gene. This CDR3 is CASSTSAGGPPYEQYF. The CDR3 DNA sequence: TGTGCCAGCAGTACCTCAGCGGGGGGCCCTCCCTACGAGCAGTACTTC.